Following are 20 T cell receptor beta chains from one sample sequenced in a study of T cells in Graves' hyperthyroidism and ophthalmopathy. Amplified TCR beta CDR3 regions came from RNA transcripts. Initially, a first-round RT-PCR of the TCR CDR3 employed the HTBI primer set. TCRdb re-called the multiplex PCR reads through MiXCR, storing one row per CDR3 protein. The sample has about 640,000 distinct CDR3 sequences, less than 25% seen once. The specimen was blood. Receptors originate from a man aged 30 to 39 with Graves' ophthalmopathy.

This clonotype was observed a few times. V gene TRBV7-2 combines with J gene TRBJ2-2; 12 bases map to TRBD2. V lost 6 bases and J lost 6; bases outside the gene matches: 8. CDR3 length: 16 residues. Germline CDR1 is SGHTA and CDR2 is FQGNSA. The CDR3 region is CASSLMGLAGAGELFF. Here the CDR3 DNA reads TGTGCCAGCAGTTTAATGGGACTAGCGGGCGCCGGGGAGCTGTTTTTT.

This chain joins TRBV10-3 and TRBJ2-1; 9 bases align to TRBD2. The CDR3 has 14 residues. V was pared by 2 bases and J by 4 bases, with 0 bases of the junction left unmatched. Germline lookup yields CDR1 ENHRY and CDR2 SYGVKD. This CDR3 is CAISETSGYNEQFF. CDR3 coding DNA: TGTGCCATCAGTGAGACTAGCGGGTACAATGAGCAGTTCTTC.

This clonotype occurred many times. V usage is TRBV5-1 and J usage is TRBJ1-1; TRBD1 might be the D (5 bases). The CDR3 spans 13 residues. With 3 bases removed from V and 6 bases from J, the gap between germline ends came to 12 bases. Germline V CDR1 and CDR2: SGHRS, YFSETQ. The CDR3 region has the DNA TGCGCCAGCAGCTACGGAACGGGGCCTGAAGCTTTCTTT. It codes for CASSYGTGPEAFF.

The CDR3 sequence is CASSLPPGTAKPSQYF. DNA of the CDR3: TGTGCCAGCAGCTTACCGCCCGGGACTGCAAAACCTTCGCAGTACTTC. V is TRBV7-9 and J is TRBJ2-7; D is possibly TRBD2 (6 bases). Trimming removed 2 bases at V and 9 bases at J, with 23 bases between. The CDR3 length is 16 residues. The germline CDR1 and CDR2 sequences are SEHNR and FQNEAQ (reference sequence).

The table lists this clonotype with a few counts. The chain is built from TRBV6-2 or TRBV6-3 and TRBJ2-3, with 10 bases fitting TRBD2. This CDR3 is 19 amino acids long. Germline values: CDR1 MNHEY, CDR2 SVGEGT. The junction had 13 bases not matched to a gene; V was cut back by 2 bases and J by 2 bases. The CDR3 nucleotides are TGTGCCAGCAGTTACCGAAACGCCCTAGCGGGGGTATTCACAGATACGCAGTATTTT. It specifies CASSYRNALAGVFTDTQYF.

This clonotype was recorded a few times. The chain has TRBV7-2 and TRBJ2-7; TRBD2 matches 12 bases. The length of the CDR3 is 16 residues. Losses at the gene ends were 3 bases for V and 3 bases for J; bases not matched to a gene: 6. Per germline, CDR1 SGHTA and CDR2 FQGNSA. The CDR3 region is CASSFRLAGEGYEQYF. For the CDR3, the DNA is TGTGCCAGCAGCTTTAGACTAGCGGGAGAGGGCTACGAGCAGTACTTC.

This clonotype turned up a few times. The V gene is TRBV2, the J gene TRBJ1-2; D is possibly TRBD1 (5 bases). Per the germline V gene, CDR1 is SNHLY and CDR2 is FYNNEI. This CDR3 is built from 11 residues. The V gene lost 8 bases and the J gene lost 3 bases, with 7 bases spanning the gap. CDR3 nucleotide sequence: TGTGCCAGCGTCAGGGACTATGGCTACACCTTC. Protein: CASVRDYGYTF. Complete variable domain (other parts from reference TRBV2 and TRBJ1-2): EPEVTQTPSHQVTQMGQEVILRCVPISNHLYFYWYRQILGQKVEFLVSFYNNEISEKSEIFDDQFSVERPDGSNFTLKIRSTKLEDSAMYFCASVRDYGYTFGSGTRLTVV.

A few counts support this clonotype. The chain combines TRBV7-2 with TRBJ2-7; the D gene is possibly TRBD2 (5 bases). The CDR3 length is 16 residues. Germline V CDR1 and CDR2: SGHTA, FQGNSA. With 5 bases removed from V and 0 bases from J, the gap between germline ends came to 17 bases. CDR3 region: CASSLVGSASSYEQYF. In nucleotides, the CDR3 is TGTGCCAGCAGCCTAGTTGGTAGCGCGAGCTCCTACGAGCAGTACTTC.

This clonotype was seen only a few times. The rearrangement joins TRBV5-1 to TRBJ2-1; no clear D. V was cut by 6 bases and J by 4 bases, with 17 bases left in between. This CDR3 has 15 amino acids. The germline V gene has CDR1 SGHRS and CDR2 YFSETQ. CDR3 sequence reads: CASTRAPLTYNEQFF. DNA for the CDR3: TGCGCCAGCACCCGAGCTCCTCTCACTTACAATGAGCAGTTCTTC.

This chain joins TRBV12-3 or TRBV12-4 and TRBJ2-2, with D perhaps matching TRBD1 (5 bases). The CDR3 covers 14 residues. V gave up 6 bases and J gave up 6 bases, with 14 bases separating them. This CDR3 is CASSRTPRAGELFF. The CDR3 region has the DNA TGTGCCAGCAGCAGGACACCTAGGGCCGGGGAGCTGTTTTTT.

This clonotype was seen a handful of times. V is TRBV5-1 and J is TRBJ2-3, with a possible D match to TRBD2 (5 bases). The ends were cut back, 4 bases at V and 2 bases at J, with 14 bases in the middle. CDR1 and CDR2 (germline): SGHRS, YFSETQ. The CDR3 runs to 15 residues. The CDR3 DNA sequence: TGCGCCAGCAGCCCGAAACGTCGGGACACAGATACGCAGTATTTT. Residues: CASSPKRRDTDTQYF.

There are a few counts of this clonotype. CDR3 loop: CASSLTETGGHEQYF. Here the CDR3 DNA reads TGTGCCAGCAGTTTAACAGAGACAGGGGGCCACGAGCAGTACTTC. The rearrangement joins TRBV12-3 or TRBV12-4 to TRBJ2-7; TRBD1 matches at 10 bases. The CDR3 is made up of 15 amino acids. Trimming at V came to 2 bases and at J to 5 bases, leaving 6 bases not matched to a gene.

There are a few counts of this clonotype. The CDR3 DNA is TGTGCCTGGAGTGTGGGGGGGGCGGGGTATGGCTACACCTTC. It is translated as CAWSVGGAGYGYTF. This chain connects TRBV30 to TRBJ1-2, with D perhaps TRBD1 (6 bases). Germline V gene sequence: CDR1 GTSNPN, CDR2 SVGIG (reference sequence). Trimming stripped 0 bases from V and 5 bases from J, with 13 bases between. The CDR3 is 14 residues long. The full variable domain, its missing parts supplied by reference TRBV30 and TRBJ1-2, is SQTIHQWPATLVQPVGSPLSLECTVEGTSNPNLYWYRQAAGRGLQLLFYSVGIGQISSEVPQNLSASRPQDRQFILSSKKLLLSDSGFYLCAWSVGGAGYGYTFGSGTRLTVV.

This clonotype was counted many times. The chain recombines TRBV7-2 with TRBJ2-5; no definite D call. This CDR3 has 14 residues. In germline, CDR1 is SGHTA, CDR2 FQGNSA. V gave up 2 bases and J gave up 1 base, with 8 bases separating them. The CDR3 coding sequence is TGTGCCAGCAGCTTAATGGCGGCCCAAGAGACCCAGTACTTC. Translating gives CASSLMAAQETQYF.

This clonotype was seen repeatedly, ten times or more. The rearrangement uses TRBV6-2 or TRBV6-3 and TRBJ2-5, with 11 positions matching TRBD2. V lost 4 bases and J lost 3; bases outside the gene matches: 4. The CDR3 consists of 15 residues. CDR1 and CDR2 from the germline V gene are MNHEY and SVGEGT. This CDR3 reads CASSSPLAGEETQYF. CDR3 DNA: TGTGCCAGCAGTTCCCCACTAGCGGGGGAAGAGACCCAGTACTTC.

The V and J genes are TRBV27 and TRBJ2-1; possible D gene TRBD2, 6 bases. V was pared by 1 base and J by 6 bases, with 19 bases between. Germline CDR1 MNHEY, CDR2 SMNVEV (reference sequence). This CDR3 is 17 amino acids long. CDR3 residues: CASSLFGGTYLFNEQFF. The CDR3 DNA is TGTGCCAGCAGTTTATTTGGCGGGACCTATCTTTTCAATGAGCAGTTCTTC.

This clonotype has more than one count but fewer than ten. The J gene is TRBJ1-5, the V gene TRBV7-2, with a weak D call TRBD1 (6 bases). Trimming pared 1 base from V and 7 bases from J, leaving 11 bases between. This CDR3 comprises 14 residues. Per germline, CDR1 SGHTA and CDR2 FQGNSA. Here the CDR3 DNA reads TGTGCCAGCAGCTTAGTCGGGAGGGGGCAGCCCCAGCATTTT. Translated: CASSLVGRGQPQHF.

The chain carries TRBV7-9 and TRBJ2-1; D ambiguous. The CDR3 spans 13 residues. CDR1 SEHNR and CDR2 FQNEAQ come from the germline V gene (reference sequence). Trimming shortened V by 0 bases and J by 10 bases, and 10 bases separated the two germline ends. CDR3 sequence reads: CASSLAMPSEQFF. The CDR3 nucleotides read TGTGCCAGCAGCTTAGCAATGCCCTCGGAGCAGTTCTTC.

The V call is TRBV7-9, the J call TRBJ2-3; 13 bases map to TRBD2. Unmatched junction bases numbered 15, after V lost 5 bases and J lost 1 base. Germline assignment: CDR1 SEHNR and CDR2 FQNEAQ (reference sequence). This CDR3 has 20 residues. The CDR3 protein is CASSTPVGTSGMERTDTQYF. The DNA for the CDR3 is TGTGCCAGCAGCACCCCCGTGGGGACTAGCGGGATGGAACGCACAGATACGCAGTATTTT.

Regarding this clonotype: A clone one base away is much larger, so this may be a read error. The chain has TRBV20-1 and TRBJ2-1, with D hard to call. The germline gives CDR1 DFQATT, CDR2 SNEGSKA (reference sequence). This CDR3 region has 13 residues. CDR3: CSARDPRYNKQFF. Here the CDR3 DNA reads TGCAGTGCTAGAGATCCTAGATACAATAAGCAGTTCTTC.